This T cell receptor (beta chain) was sequenced in a study of OX40 agonist ivuxolimab in advanced cancers. At the level of the study: Patients were dosed with the agonistic anti-OX40 (CD134) antibody ivuxolimab. Eligibility admitted prior anti-PD-1, anti-PD-L1 or anti-CTLA-4 therapy; around 41% had some.

TCRdb's table, derived via immunoSEQ multiplex PCR, lists solely in-frame clones and lacks some. This sample yields about 74,000 clones, of which 84% are seen a single time; approximately 2.1% belongs to the top ten. The CDR3 loop spans 13 amino acids. The germline V and J ends were trimmed by 5 bases and 3 bases, with 8 bases remaining between them. Germline lookup yields CDR1 SGHTA and CDR2 FQGNSA. The sequences come from CD4+ or CD8+ T cells sorted from blood, collected in a trial of the OX40 agonist ivuxolimab. The TCR was taken from an adult with an advanced solid tumor such as melanoma, head and neck, liver or kidney cancer. The chain joins TRBV7-2 to TRBJ1-5; TRBD1 might be the D (6 bases). CDR3 sequence: CASSGQINQPQHF. CDR3 nucleotide sequence: TGTGCCAGCAGCGGACAGATCAATCAGCCCCAGCATTTT.